This record looks at one T cell receptor beta chain sequence and its context. These data come from a study of blood T cell repertoires in COVID-19. Study-wide background: Samples of COVID-19 (acute and convalescent) were obtained from the United States, Italy and Spain.

Adults between roughly 18 and 89 years of age took part from fewer than 30 US areas. Original analysis: Reference gene primer amplification gave nucleated cell count estimates. Sequenced by immunoSEQ multiplex PCR; TCRdb stores in-frame clones only, minus some. D and trimming come from the DNA, and the V and J calls and clone size come from that table. The data contain fewer than 250,000 clones, roughly 91% of them singletons. This sequence originates from a man younger than 40 in a cohort exposed to, infected with or recovered from COVID-19 (not recorded which). Sequenced sample: PBMCs or T cells enriched from blood (not recorded which).

The CDR3 DNA follows: TGTGCCAGCAGTTACCGGGACAGGGGGCTCACTGAAGCTTTCTTT. This codes for CASSYRDRGLTEAFF. The chain couples TRBV5-8 to TRBJ1-1; TRBD1 agrees at 12 bases. V lost 5 bases, J lost 4 bases, and 6 bases stayed unmatched. The germline V gene encodes CDR1 SGHTS and CDR2 YDEGEE. CDR3 length: 15 amino acids.